This T cell receptor (beta chain) is from a study of control samples from healthy donors and cancer patients. In this sample, this clone turned up once. Generated by immunoSEQ multiplex PCR, the TCRdb table keeps only in-frame clones and is missing some. The data hold some 34,000 clones, with about 94% observed a single time. CDR3 length equals 15 residues. V dropped 8 bases and J dropped 2; count of bases not matched to a gene: 6. Per the germline V gene, CDR1 is MGHRA and CDR2 is YSYEKL. The sequenced material came from PBMCs. The V call is TRBV4-1, the J call TRBJ2-3, with 11 bases that match TRBD2. This receptor was taken from a man in his forties or fifties with colorectal cancer. CDR3: CASGPSGGHTDTQYF. The CDR3 DNA sequence: TGCGCCAGCGGACCTAGCGGGGGGCACACAGATACGCAGTATTTT.